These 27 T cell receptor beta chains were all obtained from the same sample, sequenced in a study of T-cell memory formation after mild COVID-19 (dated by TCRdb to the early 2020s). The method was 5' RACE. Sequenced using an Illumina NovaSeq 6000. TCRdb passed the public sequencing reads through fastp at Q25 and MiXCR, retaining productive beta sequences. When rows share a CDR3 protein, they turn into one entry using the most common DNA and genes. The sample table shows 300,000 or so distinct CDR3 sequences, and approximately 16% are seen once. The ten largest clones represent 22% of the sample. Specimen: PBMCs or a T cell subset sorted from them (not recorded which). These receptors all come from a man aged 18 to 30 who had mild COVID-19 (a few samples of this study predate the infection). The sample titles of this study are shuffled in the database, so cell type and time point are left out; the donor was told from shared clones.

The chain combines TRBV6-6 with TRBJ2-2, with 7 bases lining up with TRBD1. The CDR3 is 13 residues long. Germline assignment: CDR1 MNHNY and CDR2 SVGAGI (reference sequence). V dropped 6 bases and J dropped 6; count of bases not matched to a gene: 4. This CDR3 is CASREQGAGELFF. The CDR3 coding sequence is TGTGCCAGCAGGGAGCAGGGGGCCGGGGAGCTGTTTTTT.

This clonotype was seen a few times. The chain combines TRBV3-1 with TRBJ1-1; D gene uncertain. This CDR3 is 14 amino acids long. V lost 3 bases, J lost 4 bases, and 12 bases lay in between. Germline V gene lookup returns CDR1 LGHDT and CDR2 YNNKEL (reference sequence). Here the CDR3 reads CASSQDGLGTEAFF. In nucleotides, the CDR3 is TGTGCCAGCAGCCAGGATGGGCTGGGCACTGAAGCTTTCTTT.

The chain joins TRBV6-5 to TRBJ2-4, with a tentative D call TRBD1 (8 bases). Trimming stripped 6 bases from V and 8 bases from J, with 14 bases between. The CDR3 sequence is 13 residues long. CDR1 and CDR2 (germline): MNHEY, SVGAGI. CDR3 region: CASRPTGGDIQYF. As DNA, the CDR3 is TGTGCCAGCAGGCCTACAGGGGGGGACATTCAGTACTTC.

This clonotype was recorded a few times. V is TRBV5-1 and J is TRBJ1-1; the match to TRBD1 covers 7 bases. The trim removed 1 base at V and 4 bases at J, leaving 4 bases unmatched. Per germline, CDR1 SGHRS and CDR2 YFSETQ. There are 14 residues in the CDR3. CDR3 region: CASSLYRGSTEAFF. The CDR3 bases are TGCGCCAGCAGCTTGTACAGGGGAAGCACTGAAGCTTTCTTT. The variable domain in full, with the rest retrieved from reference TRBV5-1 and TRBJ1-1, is KAGVTQTPRYLIKTRGQQVTLSCSPISGHRSVSWYQQTPGQGLQFLFEYFSETQRNKGNFPGRFSGRQFSNSRSEMNVSTLELGDSALYLCASSLYRGSTEAFFGQGTRLTVV.

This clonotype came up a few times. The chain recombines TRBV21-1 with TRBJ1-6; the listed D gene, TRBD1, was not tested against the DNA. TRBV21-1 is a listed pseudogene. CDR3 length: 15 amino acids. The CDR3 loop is CASSAISGTDSPLHF. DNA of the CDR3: TGTGCCAGCAGCGCCATCTCCGGGACAGACTCACCCCTCCACTTT.

The CDR3 region has the DNA TGCGCCAGCAGCCAGGGCAGACTATTCGCAGAGACCCAGTACTTC. It translates to CASSQGRLFAETQYF. This chain connects TRBV4-1 to TRBJ2-5; weak D call: TRBD2 (5 bases). This CDR3 contains 15 residues. Germline V CDR1 and CDR2: MGHRA, YSYEKL. Trimming left V 3 bases short and J 4 bases short, with 15 bases between.

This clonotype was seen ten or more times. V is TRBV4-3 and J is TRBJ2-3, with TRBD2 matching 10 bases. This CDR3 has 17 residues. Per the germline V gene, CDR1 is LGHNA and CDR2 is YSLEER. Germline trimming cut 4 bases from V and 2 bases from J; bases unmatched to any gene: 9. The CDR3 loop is CASSRLGSGGDTDTQYF. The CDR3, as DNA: TGCGCCAGCAGCCGACTGGGGAGCGGGGGGGACACAGATACGCAGTATTTT.

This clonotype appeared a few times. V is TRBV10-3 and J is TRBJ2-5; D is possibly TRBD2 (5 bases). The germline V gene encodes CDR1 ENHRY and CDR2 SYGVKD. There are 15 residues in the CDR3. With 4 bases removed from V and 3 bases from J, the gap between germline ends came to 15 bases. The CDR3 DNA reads TGTGCCATCAGTGGGAGGAGAGTGGCGGAAGAGACCCAGTACTTC. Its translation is CAISGRRVAEETQYF.

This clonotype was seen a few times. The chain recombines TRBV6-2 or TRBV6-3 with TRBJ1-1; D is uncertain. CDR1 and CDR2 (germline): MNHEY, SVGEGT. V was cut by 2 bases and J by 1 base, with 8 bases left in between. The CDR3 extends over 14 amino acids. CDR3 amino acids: CASSYTQANTEAFF. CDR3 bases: TGTGCCAGCAGTTACACGCAGGCGAACACTGAAGCTTTCTTT.

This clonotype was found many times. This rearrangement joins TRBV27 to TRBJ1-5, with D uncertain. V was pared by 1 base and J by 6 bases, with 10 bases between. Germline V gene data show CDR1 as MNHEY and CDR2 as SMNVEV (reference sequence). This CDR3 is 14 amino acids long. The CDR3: CASSLWYSRQPQHF. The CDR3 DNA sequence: TGTGCCAGCAGTTTATGGTACAGTCGTCAGCCCCAGCATTTT.

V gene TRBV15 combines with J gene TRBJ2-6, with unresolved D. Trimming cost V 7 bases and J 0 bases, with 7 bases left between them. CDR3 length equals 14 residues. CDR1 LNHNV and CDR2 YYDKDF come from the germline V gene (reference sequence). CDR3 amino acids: CATKPTSGANVLTF. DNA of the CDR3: TGTGCCACCAAGCCTACCTCTGGGGCCAACGTCCTGACTTTC.

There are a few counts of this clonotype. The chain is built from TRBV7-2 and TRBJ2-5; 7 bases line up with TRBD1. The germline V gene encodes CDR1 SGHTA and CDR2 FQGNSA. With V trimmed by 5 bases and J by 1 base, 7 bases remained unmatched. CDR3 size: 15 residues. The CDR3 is CASSPRQGGQETQYF. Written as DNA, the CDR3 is TGTGCCAGCAGCCCCCGACAGGGTGGCCAAGAGACCCAGTACTTC.

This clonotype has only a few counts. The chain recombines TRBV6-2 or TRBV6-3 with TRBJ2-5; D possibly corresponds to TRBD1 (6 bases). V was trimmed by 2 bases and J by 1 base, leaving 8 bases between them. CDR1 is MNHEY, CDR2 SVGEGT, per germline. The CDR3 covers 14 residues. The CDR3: CASSYGRGQETQYF. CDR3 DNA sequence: TGTGCCAGCAGTTACGGCAGGGGCCAAGAGACCCAGTACTTC.

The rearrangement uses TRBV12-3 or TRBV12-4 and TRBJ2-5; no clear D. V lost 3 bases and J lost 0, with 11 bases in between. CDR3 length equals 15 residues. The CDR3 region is CASSLVPPDQETQYF. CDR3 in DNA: TGTGCCAGCAGTTTGGTTCCGCCAGACCAAGAGACCCAGTACTTC.

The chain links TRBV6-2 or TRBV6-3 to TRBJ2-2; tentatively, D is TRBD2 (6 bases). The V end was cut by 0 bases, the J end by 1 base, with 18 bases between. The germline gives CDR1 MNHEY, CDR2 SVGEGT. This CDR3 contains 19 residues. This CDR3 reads CASSYSKPGRGKNTGELFF. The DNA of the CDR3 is TGTGCCAGCAGTTACTCGAAGCCCGGACGGGGGAAGAACACCGGGGAGCTGTTTTTT.

The CDR3 protein is CASSAGNAYEQFF. The CDR3 nucleotides are TGTGCCAGCAGCGCAGGGAATGCGTATGAGCAGTTCTTC. The chain carries TRBV7-2 and TRBJ2-1; possible D gene TRBD1, 5 bases. Trimming took 5 bases from V and 8 from J, leaving 13 bases between them. The CDR3 extends over 13 amino acids. Germline V gene lookup returns CDR1 SGHTA and CDR2 FQGNSA. Variable domain in full (rest from reference TRBV7-2 and TRBJ2-1): GAGVSQSPSNKVTEKGKDVELRCDPISGHTALYWYRQSLGQGLEFLIYFQGNSAPDKSGLPSDRFSAERTGGSVSTLTIQRTQQEDSAVYLCASSAGNAYEQFFGPGTRLTVL.

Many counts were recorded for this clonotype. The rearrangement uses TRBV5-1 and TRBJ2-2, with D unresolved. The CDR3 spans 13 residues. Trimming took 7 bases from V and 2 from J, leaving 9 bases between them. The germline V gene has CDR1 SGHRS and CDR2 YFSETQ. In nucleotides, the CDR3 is TGCGCCAGCCATACGGGCAACACCGGGGAGCTGTTTTTT. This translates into CASHTGNTGELFF.

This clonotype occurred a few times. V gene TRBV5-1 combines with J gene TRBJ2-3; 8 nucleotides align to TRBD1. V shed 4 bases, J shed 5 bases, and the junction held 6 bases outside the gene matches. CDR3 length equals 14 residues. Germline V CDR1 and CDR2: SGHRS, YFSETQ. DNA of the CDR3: TGCGCCAGCAGCAGGACAGGGAAGGAAGATACGCAGTATTTT. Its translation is CASSRTGKEDTQYF.

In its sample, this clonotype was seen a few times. The CDR3 sequence: CASSSYIQGQYEQYV. The CDR3 bases are TGTGCCAGCAGTTCCTACATACAGGGACAATACGAGCAGTACGTC. The chain links TRBV28 to TRBJ2-7; weak D call: TRBD1 (6 bases). CDR3 size: 15 residues. Germline V lookup: CDR1 MDHEN, CDR2 SYDVKM. V gave up 4 bases and J gave up 4 bases, with 17 bases separating them.

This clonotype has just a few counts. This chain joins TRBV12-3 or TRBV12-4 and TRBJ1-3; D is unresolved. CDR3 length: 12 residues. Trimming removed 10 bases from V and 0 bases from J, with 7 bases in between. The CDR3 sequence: CATRSSGNTIYF. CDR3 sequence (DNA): TGTGCCACCCGATCCTCTGGAAACACCATATATTTT.

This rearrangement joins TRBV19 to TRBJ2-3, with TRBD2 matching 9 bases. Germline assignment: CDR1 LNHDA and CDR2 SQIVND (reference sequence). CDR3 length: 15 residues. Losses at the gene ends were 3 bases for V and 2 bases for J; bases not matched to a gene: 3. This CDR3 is CASSILAGNTDTQYF. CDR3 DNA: TGTGCCAGTAGTATTCTAGCGGGGAACACAGATACGCAGTATTTT.

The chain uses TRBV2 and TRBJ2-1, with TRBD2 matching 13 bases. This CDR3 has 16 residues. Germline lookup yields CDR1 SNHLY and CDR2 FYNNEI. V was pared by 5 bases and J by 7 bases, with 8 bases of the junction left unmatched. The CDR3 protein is CASSPGLAGAGNEQFF. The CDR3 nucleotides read TGTGCCAGCAGTCCTGGACTAGCGGGGGCGGGGAATGAGCAGTTCTTC.

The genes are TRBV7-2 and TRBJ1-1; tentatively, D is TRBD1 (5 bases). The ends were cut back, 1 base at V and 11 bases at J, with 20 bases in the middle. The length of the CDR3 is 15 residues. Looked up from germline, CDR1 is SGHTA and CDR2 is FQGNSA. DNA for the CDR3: TGTGCCAGCAGCTTAGAAGGCCCCGGGGGACGTGGGGCTTTCTTT. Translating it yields CASSLEGPGGRGAFF.

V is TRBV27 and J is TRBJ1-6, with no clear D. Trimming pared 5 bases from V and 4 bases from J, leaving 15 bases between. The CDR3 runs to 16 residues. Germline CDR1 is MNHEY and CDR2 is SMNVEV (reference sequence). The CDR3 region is CASSATGAYYNSPLHF. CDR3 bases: TGTGCCAGCAGTGCGACGGGCGCTTATTATAATTCACCCCTCCACTTT.

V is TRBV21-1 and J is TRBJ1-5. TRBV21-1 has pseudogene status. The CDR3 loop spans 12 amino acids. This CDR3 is CASSRSNQPQHF. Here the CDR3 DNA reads TGTGCCAGCAGCAGGTCCAATCAGCCCCAGCATTTT.

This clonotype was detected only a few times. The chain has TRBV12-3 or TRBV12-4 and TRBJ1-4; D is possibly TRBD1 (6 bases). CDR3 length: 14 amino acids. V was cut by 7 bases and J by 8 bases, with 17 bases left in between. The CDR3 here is CASKPGESWEKLFF. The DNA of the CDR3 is TGTGCCAGCAAACCAGGGGAATCCTGGGAAAAACTGTTTTTT.

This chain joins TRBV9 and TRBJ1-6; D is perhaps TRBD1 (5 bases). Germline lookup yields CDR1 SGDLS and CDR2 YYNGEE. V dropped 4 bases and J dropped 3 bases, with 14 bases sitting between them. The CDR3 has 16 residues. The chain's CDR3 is CASSTHRDGYNSPLHF. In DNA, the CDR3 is TGTGCCAGCAGCACCCACCGGGACGGCTATAATTCACCCCTCCACTTT.